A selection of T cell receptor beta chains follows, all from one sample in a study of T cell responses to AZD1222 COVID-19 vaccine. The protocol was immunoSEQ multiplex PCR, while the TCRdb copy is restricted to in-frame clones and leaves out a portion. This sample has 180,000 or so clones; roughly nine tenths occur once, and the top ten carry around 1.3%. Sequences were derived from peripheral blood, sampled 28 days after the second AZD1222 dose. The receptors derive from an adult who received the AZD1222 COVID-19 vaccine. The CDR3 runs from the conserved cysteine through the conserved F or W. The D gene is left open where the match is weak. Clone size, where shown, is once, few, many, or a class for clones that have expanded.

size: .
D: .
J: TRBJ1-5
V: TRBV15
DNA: TGTGCCACCAGCAGAGATCGGGGTGACTATCAGCCCCAGCATTTT
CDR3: CATSRDRGDYQPQHF

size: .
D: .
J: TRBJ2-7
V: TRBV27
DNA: TGTGCCAGCAGTTTAATGGCAGGCGGATCCTACGAGCAGTACTTC
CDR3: CASSLMAGGSYEQYF

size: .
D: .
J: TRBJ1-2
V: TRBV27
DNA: TGTGCCAGCAGTTCGCAGGGACCTAACTATGGCTACACCTTC
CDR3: CASSSQGPNYGYTF

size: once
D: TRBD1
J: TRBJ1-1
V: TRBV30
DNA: TGTGCCTGGAGTGTGACAGGGGGAACTGAAGCTTTCTTT
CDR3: CAWSVTGGTEAFF

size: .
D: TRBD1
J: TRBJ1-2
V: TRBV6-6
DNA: TGTGCCAGCAGTTCAAACAGGGGAGCTAGGGGCTACACCTTC
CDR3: CASSSNRGARGYTF

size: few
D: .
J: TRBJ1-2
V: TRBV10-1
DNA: TGCGCCAGCAGTGGGACTTCCGCAACCCCCTATGGCTACACCTTC
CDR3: CASSGTSATPYGYTF

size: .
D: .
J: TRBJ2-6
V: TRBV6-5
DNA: TGTGCCAGCAGTTACCAAGGACTCTCTGGGGCCAACGTCCTGACTTTC
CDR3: CASSYQGLSGANVLTF

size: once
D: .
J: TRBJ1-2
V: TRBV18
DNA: TGTGCCAGCTCACCGACGGCTAACTATGGCTACACCTTC
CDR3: CASSPTANYGYTF

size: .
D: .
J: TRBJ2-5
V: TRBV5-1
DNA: TGCGCCAGCAGCTTGAGTACTGGGTTCGAGACCCAGTACTTC
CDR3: CASSLSTGFETQYF

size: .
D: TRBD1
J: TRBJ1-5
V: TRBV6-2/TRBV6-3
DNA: TGTGCCAGCAGTACCCGGACAGGGATCAATCAGCCCCAGCATTTT
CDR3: CASSTRTGINQPQHF

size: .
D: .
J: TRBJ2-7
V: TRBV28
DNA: TGTGCCAGCAGTTCGCTCCGGCCCTTGGGGGAGCAGTACTTC
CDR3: CASSSLRPLGEQYF

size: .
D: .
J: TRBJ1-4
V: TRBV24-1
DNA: TGTGCCACCAGTGATTCCCGGGGGCAGAATGAAAAACTGTTTTTT
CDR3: CATSDSRGQNEKLFF

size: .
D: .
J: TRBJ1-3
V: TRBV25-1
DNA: TGTGCCAGCAGTGAATTTGGAAACACCATATATTTT
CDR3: CASSEFGNTIYF

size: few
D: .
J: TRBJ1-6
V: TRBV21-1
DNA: TGTGCCAGCAGCAAGGGACAGGGGGCAAATAATTCACCCCTCCACTTT
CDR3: CASSKGQGANNSPLHF

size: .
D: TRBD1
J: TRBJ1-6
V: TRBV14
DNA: TGTGCCAGCAGCCCGGGGACAGGTTATAATTCACCCCTCCACTTT
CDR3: CASSPGTGYNSPLHF

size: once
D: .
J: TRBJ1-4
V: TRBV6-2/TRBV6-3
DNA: TGTGCCAGCAGTTCCCCCGATCCCCCCCGGTCAACTAATGAAAAACTGTTTTTT
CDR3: CASSSPDPPRSTNEKLFF

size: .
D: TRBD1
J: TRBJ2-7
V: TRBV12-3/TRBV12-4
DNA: TGTGCCAGCACCGGACAGGGGTACTACGAGCAGTACTTC
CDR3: CASTGQGYYEQYF

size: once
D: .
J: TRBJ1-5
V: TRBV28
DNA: TGTGCCAGCAGTTTTCGAGGGACACTCACTGGCAATCAGCCCCAGCATTTT
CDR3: CASSFRGTLTGNQPQHF

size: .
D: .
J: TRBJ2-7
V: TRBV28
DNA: TGTGCCAGCAGTCGCTACGAGCAGTACTTC
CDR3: CASSRYEQYF

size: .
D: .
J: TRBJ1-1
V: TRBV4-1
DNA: TGCGCCAGCAGCCAAGAGAACGAAGCTTTCTTT
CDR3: CASSQENEAFF

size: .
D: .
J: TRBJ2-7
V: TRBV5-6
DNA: TGTGCCAGCAGCCTTGAGGGAGTCCGGCAGTACTTC
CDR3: CASSLEGVRQYF

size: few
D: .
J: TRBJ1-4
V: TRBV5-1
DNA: TGCGCCAGCAGCCTCGACTTGGGGGTGAATGAAAAACTGTTTTTT
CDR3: CASSLDLGVNEKLFF

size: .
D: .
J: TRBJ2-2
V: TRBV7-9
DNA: TGTGCCAGCACCAAAGGAAGCGGAAGGCTGAACACCGGGGAGCTGTTTTTT
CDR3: CASTKGSGRLNTGELFF

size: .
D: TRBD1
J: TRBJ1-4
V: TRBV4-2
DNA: TGTGCCAGCAGCCAAGCCGGGACAGGGTATGAAAAACTGTTTTTT
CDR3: CASSQAGTGYEKLFF

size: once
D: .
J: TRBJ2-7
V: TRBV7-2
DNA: TGTGCCAGCAGCTCCCTCTCAGGGACCTACGAGCAGTACTTC
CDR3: CASSSLSGTYEQYF

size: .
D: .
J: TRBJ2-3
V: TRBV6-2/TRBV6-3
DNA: TGTGCCAGCAGTTTCGGGACAAAAGACACAGATACGCAGTATTTT
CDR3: CASSFGTKDTDTQYF

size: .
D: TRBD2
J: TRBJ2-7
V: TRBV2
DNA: TGTGCCAGCAAACTAGCGGGGGTCCTTGGGGAGCAGTACTTC
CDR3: CASKLAGVLGEQYF

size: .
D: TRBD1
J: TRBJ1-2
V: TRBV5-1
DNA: TGCGCCAGCAGCCCCGGGACAGGGGGTGACTATGGCTACACCTTC
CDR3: CASSPGTGGDYGYTF

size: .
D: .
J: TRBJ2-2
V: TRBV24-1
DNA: TGTGCCACCAGTGATCCCACAGGGAACACCGGGGAGCTGTTTTTT
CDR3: CATSDPTGNTGELFF

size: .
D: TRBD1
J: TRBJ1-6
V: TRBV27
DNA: TGTGCCAGCAGTCCCCTTTCCGACAGGGGCTATAATTCACCCCTCCACTTT
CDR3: CASSPLSDRGYNSPLHF

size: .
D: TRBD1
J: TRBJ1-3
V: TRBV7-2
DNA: TGTGCCAGCAGCTGGGGGACAGGGCTTATATATTTT
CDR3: CASSWGTGLIYF

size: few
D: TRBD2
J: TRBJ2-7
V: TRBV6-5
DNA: TGTGCCAGCAGGGGACTAGCGGATTACGAGCAGTACTTC
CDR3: CASRGLADYEQYF

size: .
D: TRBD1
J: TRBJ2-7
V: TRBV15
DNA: TGTGCCACCAGCAGAGCTGGCCGGACAGGTCCCTACGAGCAGTACTTC
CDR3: CATSRAGRTGPYEQYF

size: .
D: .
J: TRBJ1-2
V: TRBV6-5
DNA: TGTGCCAGCCCGGACAGTGAGCGTGGCTACACCTTC
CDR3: CASPDSERGYTF

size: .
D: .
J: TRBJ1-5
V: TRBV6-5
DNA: TGTGCCAGCAGCTACAGGGCAAGCAATCAGCCCCAGCATTTT
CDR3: CASSYRASNQPQHF

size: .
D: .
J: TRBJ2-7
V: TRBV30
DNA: TGTGCCACCGCCCGGGACACTCTGGACGAGCAGTACTTC
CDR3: CATARDTLDEQYF

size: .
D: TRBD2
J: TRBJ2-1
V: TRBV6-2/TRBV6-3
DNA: TGTGCCAGCAGCCTCCCCCAAGCGGGAGGCCACAATGAGCAGTTCTTC
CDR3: CASSLPQAGGHNEQFF